These 2 T cell receptor beta chains came from one sample sequenced in a study of cytomegalovirus exposure and HLA in healthy donors (dated by TCRdb to about 2017). Library method: the immunoSEQ multiplex PCR assay. The multiplex PCR relied on a mix of 60 forward primers for TCR Vbeta segments and 13 reverse primers for TCR Jbeta segments. Here the immuneACCESS table is served through TCRdb, limited to in-frame sequences with V and J called. Missing clones are a known gap in these copies; in checked studies unresolved V genes cover under half, and the rest lacks a known reason. The sample data list about 160,000 clones, and 80% to 85% of these were observed just once. The ten most abundant clones make up 1.9% of the sample. Sequenced material: PBMCs. These receptors came from a man between 18 and 29 years old in good health and CMV-seronegative.

The V call is TRBV7-3, the J call TRBJ1-2, with a weak D call TRBD1 (5 bases). Trimming cost V 4 bases and J 3 bases, with 9 bases left between them. Germline V gene lookup returns CDR1 SGHTA and CDR2 FQGTGA. The CDR3 length is 13 residues. The CDR3 protein is CASSSRDYYGYTF. CDR3 bases: TGTGCCAGCAGCTCCCGGGACTACTATGGCTACACCTTC.

J is TRBJ2-1 and V is TRBV19; 16 bases match TRBD2. V trimming: 7 bases; J trimming: 7 bases; junction bases outside the gene matches: 13. The CDR3 totals 18 residues. From germline, CDR1 is LNHDA and CDR2 SQIVND (reference sequence). The DNA of the CDR3 is TGTGCCAGTACCCGGTTAATGGGACTAGCGGGAGGGCCGAATGAGCAGTTCTTC. This sequence encodes CASTRLMGLAGGPNEQFF.